What follows are 13 T cell receptor beta chains derived from one specimen sequenced in a study of human T cells and chemical hapten exposure. Time point described: patch test 1, 2 weeks after DPC sensitization. Sample treatment: therapeutic diphenylcyclopropenone sensitization with weekly scalp DPC. One entry per CDR3 protein, called by TCRdb with MiXCR from the RACE reads. The table includes about 99,000 distinct CDR3 sequences, 9.5% to 15% detected once. The source material was whole blood, sampled in connection with sensitization to the hapten diphenylcyclopropenone (DPC). These receptor sequences come from a woman between 35 and 50 years old with alopecia areata. Some clones in this sample may be carry-over from other donors' samples.

J is TRBJ2-3 and V is TRBV5-6; weak D call: TRBD1 (5 bases). The CDR3 is 14 residues long. Germline V lookup: CDR1 SGHDT, CDR2 YYEEEE. Deletions cut 7 bases from V and 0 bases from J, with 12 bases between. Here the CDR3 reads CASFRAPSTDTQYF. Here the CDR3 DNA reads TGTGCCAGCTTCAGGGCCCCTAGCACAGATACGCAGTATTTT.

This clonotype was picked up many times. The DNA is omitted, as the CDR3 cannot be located on it reliably, and the CDR3 follows TCRdb's listing. The V and J genes are TRBV3-1 and TRBJ2-5. CDR1 and CDR2 from the germline V gene are LGHDT and YNNKEL (reference sequence). The CDR3 has 13 amino acids, counting both end residues. CDR3 sequence: CASSQSFLETQYF.

A few counts support this clonotype. The chain carries TRBV5-1 and TRBJ1-4; 7 positions match TRBD1. Trimming cost V 5 bases and J 5 bases; bases outside gene matches: 3. From germline, CDR1 is SGHRS and CDR2 YFSETQ. The CDR3 covers 13 residues. For the CDR3, the DNA is TGCGCCAGCAGTCAACAGGGGAATGAAAAACTGTTTTTT. Protein product: CASSQQGNEKLFF.

The chain links TRBV20-1 to TRBJ2-1; 9 bases match TRBD2. CDR1 DFQATT and CDR2 SNEGSKA come from the germline V gene (reference sequence). J was trimmed by 2 bases and V by 3 bases; bases with no gene match: 5. The CDR3 extends over 15 amino acids. As DNA, the CDR3 is TGCAGTGCTAGGTTTAGCGGGAGTCCCTACAATGAGCAGTTCTTC. Its protein is CSARFSGSPYNEQFF.

This clonotype is a singleton in its sample. The chain joins TRBV27 to TRBJ2-7; weak D call: TRBD1 (5 bases). CDR1 is MNHEY and CDR2 is SMNVEV in the germline V gene (reference sequence). V was clipped by 7 bases and J by 7 bases, with 23 bases between them. This CDR3 comprises 15 residues. The CDR3 DNA sequence: TGTGCCAGCAACCAACAGGCTACAGGCCTCGGAGAGCAGTACTTC. Its translation: CASNQQATGLGEQYF.

DNA of the CDR3: TGCGCCAGCAGTCAAGAGCGCCCTATCCAAGAGACCCAGTACTTC. It is translated as CASSQERPIQETQYF. The chain carries TRBV23-1 and TRBJ2-5; no clear D. TRBV23-1 is an ORF for which the function is uncertain. The CDR3 is 15 amino acids. V was shortened by 2 bases and J by 1 base, with 11 bases between the two germline ends.

This clonotype was observed at least ten times. J is TRBJ1-2 and V is TRBV6-6; D not resolved. This CDR3 contains 13 residues. CDR1 and CDR2 (germline): MNHNY, SVGAGI (reference sequence). V was cut by 8 bases and J by 4 bases, with 14 bases left in between. The CDR3 protein is CASGLLSTYGYTF. The CDR3 DNA reads as TGTGCCAGCGGGCTTCTAAGCACCTATGGCTACACCTTC.

This clonotype was seen a handful of times. V is TRBV30 and J is TRBJ1-6; D ambiguous. The CDR3 runs to 15 residues. The V gene lost 2 bases and the J gene lost 7 bases, with 15 bases spanning the gap. Germline V gene lookup returns CDR1 GTSNPN and CDR2 SVGIG (reference sequence). The CDR3 sequence: CAWSRGPLTNSPLHF. The CDR3 DNA is TGTGCCTGGAGTCGTGGACCCCTCACGAATTCACCCCTCCACTTT.

The chain couples TRBV12-3 or TRBV12-4 to TRBJ2-1, with 12 nucleotides matching TRBD2. CDR3 size: 14 residues. V lost 3 bases, J lost 9 bases, and 3 bases stayed unmatched. CDR3 nucleotides: TGTGCCAGCAGTTTCCTAGCGGGAGGGGGTGAGCAGTTCTTC. As protein: CASSFLAGGGEQFF.

This clonotype was seen ten or more times. V is TRBV27 and J is TRBJ1-6; TRBD1 matches at 7 bases. CDR1 and CDR2 (germline): MNHEY, SMNVEV (reference sequence). The CDR3 sequence is 17 residues long. V trimming: 2 bases; J trimming: 10 bases; junction bases outside the gene matches: 14. CDR3 in DNA: TGTGCCAGCAGTTTAAAAAACCCGGACAGGTCGGGGTCACCCCTCCACTTT. Translation: CASSLKNPDRSGSPLHF.

The gene calls are TRBV29-1 and TRBJ2-3, with 9 bases fitting TRBD2. CDR3 size: 14 residues. CDR1 is SQVTM, CDR2 ANQGSEA, per germline. J was trimmed by 1 base and V by 1 base; bases with no gene match: 0. The CDR3 loop reads CSVEGGRGTDTQYF. DNA for the CDR3: TGCAGCGTTGAAGGCGGGAGGGGCACAGATACGCAGTATTTT.

This clonotype was found many times. The gene calls are TRBV30 and TRBJ1-2; the match to TRBD1 covers 8 bases. This CDR3 region has 12 residues. In germline, CDR1 is GTSNPN, CDR2 SVGIG (reference sequence). Losses at the gene ends were 3 bases for V and 7 bases for J; bases not matched to a gene: 4. The CDR3 loop reads CAWSQGARGYTF. CDR3 nucleotide sequence: TGTGCCTGGAGCCAGGGGGCGCGTGGCTACACCTTC.

This clonotype was seen a few times. This chain uses TRBV29-1 with TRBJ2-1; D is possibly TRBD2 (5 bases). Germline V gives CDR1 SQVTM, CDR2 ANQGSEA. The CDR3 is made up of 14 amino acids. Trimming removed 2 bases from V and 0 bases from J, with 8 bases in between. The chain's CDR3 is CSVERTASYNEQFF. The CDR3 DNA reads as TGCAGCGTTGAAAGGACTGCCTCCTACAATGAGCAGTTCTTC.